This TCR beta chain was obtained from a study of immune evolution from preneoplasia to lung adenocarcinoma. Findings and caveats of the study: Later-stage lesions seemingly showed higher T cell density and diversity than normal lung.

With respect to this clone: The target antigen is unknown.

Only in-frame clones appear in the TCRdb table, and some are missing; sequencing was by immunoSEQ multiplex PCR. This table has tens of thousands of clones, approximately 79% appearing once. V dropped 0 bases and J dropped 4; count of bases not matched to a gene: 5. Per germline, CDR1 SGDLS and CDR2 YYNGEE. This CDR3 comprises 17 residues. This chain uses TRBV9 with TRBJ2-2, with 11 bases lining up with TRBD2. Sequencing was performed on FFPE invasive lung adenocarcinoma tissue. The origin of this receptor is a person in their 60s with lung adenocarcinoma. The CDR3 reads CASSVGVAGGRTGELFF. DNA of the CDR3: TGTGCCAGCAGCGTAGGGGTAGCGGGAGGGCGCACCGGGGAGCTGTTTTTT.